The 11 T cell receptor beta chains below all came from one sample that was sequenced in a study of T cell repertoires in cytomegalovirus infection. A single record per CDR3 protein comes from TCRdb applying MiXCR to the reads. Of approximately 250,000 distinct CDR3 sequences in the sample, roughly 9% are singletons; the top ten hold around 16%. Sequenced: PBMCs. These receptor sequences come from a human donor in good health (CMV status not recorded). Some clones in this sample may be carry-over from other donors' samples.

This clonotype was counted at least ten times. This chain uses TRBV7-2 with TRBJ2-3; unclear D gene. The CDR3 length is 14 residues. V lost 1 base and J lost 2, with 7 bases in between. CDR1 and CDR2 (germline): SGHTA, FQGNSA. In DNA, the CDR3 is TGTGCCAGCAGCTTAGTCCAGCACACAGATACGCAGTATTTT. Encoded protein: CASSLVQHTDTQYF.

This clonotype was picked up many times. The chain carries TRBV7-2 and TRBJ2-3; 14 nucleotides line up with TRBD2. CDR1 is SGHTA and CDR2 is FQGNSA in the germline V gene. V lost 6 bases, J lost 4 bases, and 3 bases stayed unmatched. This CDR3 contains 15 residues. DNA for the CDR3: TGTGCCAGCAGGGGGACTAGCGGGAGCTCAGATACGCAGTATTTT. This codes for CASRGTSGSSDTQYF.

This clonotype was found many times. J is TRBJ1-5 and V is TRBV7-2; the D gene is possibly TRBD1 (6 bases). CDR1 and CDR2 (germline): SGHTA, FQGNSA. V was clipped by 5 bases and J by 3 bases, with 17 bases between them. The CDR3 has 16 amino acids. The CDR3 nucleotides read TGTGCCAGCAGCCCGAGGGGACAAACCAACAATCAGCCCCAGCATTTT. Encoded protein: CASSPRGQTNNQPQHF.

This clonotype was seen many times. V is TRBV7-2 and J is TRBJ2-1; 8 bases map to TRBD2. Germline-derived CDR1 and CDR2 are SGHTA and FQGNSA. CDR3 length equals 15 residues. After removal of 5 bases from V and 7 bases from J, the junction contained 10 bases not matched to a gene. CDR3 residues: CASSMTSATQNEQFF. The CDR3 nucleotides read TGTGCCAGCAGCATGACTAGCGCGACACAGAATGAGCAGTTCTTC.

This clonotype was counted ten times or more. V usage is TRBV7-2 and J usage is TRBJ2-3; perhaps TRBD2 as D (7 bases). Trimming pared 4 bases from V and 4 bases from J, leaving 21 bases between. Per the germline V gene, CDR1 is SGHTA and CDR2 is FQGNSA. This CDR3 comprises 17 residues. Written as DNA, the CDR3 is TGTGCCAGCAGCTCCGGTGGTGGGGGGGCCGGGGCAGATACGCAGTATTTT. Its translation: CASSSGGGGAGADTQYF.

V gene TRBV2 combines with J gene TRBJ1-6; D remains unclear. This CDR3 has 15 amino acids. V was pared by 7 bases and J by 4 bases, with 14 bases between. CDR1 is SNHLY, CDR2 FYNNEI, per germline. DNA for the CDR3: TGTGCCAGCACCTTCACCGCGGCTTATAATTCACCCCTCCACTTT. The encoded protein is CASTFTAAYNSPLHF.

This clonotype came up many times. V usage is TRBV6-1 and J usage is TRBJ2-7; D might be TRBD2 (5 bases). Germline V lookup: CDR1 MNHNS, CDR2 SASEGT. The CDR3 loop spans 16 amino acids. V dropped 6 bases and J dropped 3 bases, with 21 bases sitting between them. The CDR3 protein is CASSDPGGPHDYEQYF. Written as DNA, the CDR3 is TGTGCCAGCAGCGACCCAGGAGGCCCTCACGACTACGAGCAGTACTTC.

This clonotype has ten or more counts. J is TRBJ2-7 and V is TRBV7-2, with TRBD2 matching over 11 bases. Losses at the gene ends were 5 bases for V and 5 bases for J; bases not matched to a gene: 5. The CDR3 is made up of 14 amino acids. Germline loops: CDR1 SGHTA, CDR2 FQGNSA. CDR3 protein: CASSRGLAAHEQYF. CDR3 bases: TGTGCCAGCAGCCGGGGACTAGCGGCCCACGAGCAGTACTTC. Filled out from reference TRBV7-2 and TRBJ2-7, the complete variable domain reads GAGVSQSPSNKVTEKGKDVELRCDPISGHTALYWYRQSLGQGLEFLIYFQGNSAPDKSGLPSDRFSAERTGGSVSTLTIQRTQQEDSAVYLCASSRGLAAHEQYFGPGTRLTVT.

This clonotype was detected many times. The chain couples TRBV5-6 to TRBJ2-7, with TRBD2 as a possible D gene (5 bases). The CDR3 is made up of 14 amino acids. Between the trimmed V and J ends, which lost 4 bases and 0 bases, there was a span of 11 bases. Germline loops: CDR1 SGHDT, CDR2 YYEEEE. CDR3 sequence reads: CASSPTGFSYEQYF. The CDR3, as DNA: TGTGCCAGCAGCCCAACGGGATTCTCCTACGAGCAGTACTTC.

This chain links TRBV2 with TRBJ2-2, with no clear D. The CDR3 runs 15 residues. V was shortened by 8 bases and J by 1 base, with 14 bases between the two germline ends. The V gene's germline CDR1 is SNHLY and CDR2 FYNNEI. CDR3 sequence reads: CASSPGRLNTGELFF. CDR3 coding DNA: TGTGCCAGCTCCCCTGGGCGTTTGAACACCGGGGAGCTGTTTTTT.

Ten or more counts support this clonotype. The chain joins TRBV7-2 to TRBJ1-2; D not certain. This CDR3 has 13 amino acids. V shed 5 bases and J shed 4 bases, with 11 bases lying between them. Per germline, CDR1 SGHTA and CDR2 FQGNSA. The CDR3, as DNA: TGTGCCAGCAGCCGTGACGGCCTCTATGGCTACACCTTC. Amino acids: CASSRDGLYGYTF.